Listed below are T cell receptor beta chains from one sample, sequenced in a study of blood T cell repertoires in COVID-19. Assay: immunoSEQ multiplex PCR; the TCRdb copy retains only in-frame clones and omits some. The table records approximately 240,000 clones, 65% to 90% of them present only once. Sequencing was performed on peripheral blood. The receptors originated from a woman in her thirties or forties who had recovered from COVID-19. Each CDR3 is given with its conserved first and last residue. Each record gives: CDR3 length, clone size, D gene, V gene, J gene, CDR3 DNA, CDR3 protein. A D gene is named only where the DNA matches it firmly. Some rows have no size entry. The others give once, few or many, or a class for an expanded clone.

CDR3 length: 13
clone size: -
D gene: -
V gene: TRBV5-5
J gene: TRBJ1-1
CDR3 DNA: TGTGCCAGCAGCTTGATGTCGGGGACTGAAGCTTTCTTT
CDR3 protein: CASSLMSGTEAFF

CDR3 length: 14
clone size: -
D gene: -
V gene: TRBV19
J gene: TRBJ2-6
CDR3 DNA: TGTGCCAGTAGTGAGTTGGCTGGGGCCAACGTCCTGACTTTC
CDR3 protein: CASSELAGANVLTF

CDR3 length: 17
clone size: few
D gene: TRBD1
V gene: TRBV7-2
J gene: TRBJ2-2
CDR3 DNA: TGTGCCAGCAGCTTAGCGTCGGCCAGGGGGCGCGGCGGGGAGCTGTTTTTT
CDR3 protein: CASSLASARGRGGELFF

CDR3 length: 15
clone size: -
D gene: TRBD1
V gene: TRBV5-6
J gene: TRBJ2-3
CDR3 DNA: TGTGCCAGCAGCGGGGGACAGGTGCTGGCGGATACGCAGTATTTT
CDR3 protein: CASSGGQVLADTQYF

CDR3 length: 14
clone size: -
D gene: -
V gene: TRBV30
J gene: TRBJ1-3
CDR3 DNA: TGTGCCTGGAGTGTAAAAGGGAGAGGAAACACCATATATTTT
CDR3 protein: CAWSVKGRGNTIYF

CDR3 length: 19
clone size: -
D gene: -
V gene: TRBV4-3
J gene: TRBJ2-3
CDR3 DNA: TGCGCCAGCAGCCAAGCCCCTTGGGGATCAGGAGGTCCCACAGATACGCAGTATTTT
CDR3 protein: CASSQAPWGSGGPTDTQYF

CDR3 length: 16
clone size: -
D gene: TRBD1
V gene: TRBV7-4
J gene: TRBJ2-1
CDR3 DNA: TGTGCCAGCAGCAAACCGGGACAGGGGGCGTGCAATGAGCAGTTCTTC
CDR3 protein: CASSKPGQGACNEQFF

CDR3 length: 16
clone size: -
D gene: TRBD1
V gene: TRBV7-2
J gene: TRBJ1-5
CDR3 DNA: TGTGCCAGCAGCTCCTCGGGACAGGGGGCTGGACAGCCCCAGCATTTT
CDR3 protein: CASSSSGQGAGQPQHF

CDR3 length: 14
clone size: -
D gene: TRBD1
V gene: TRBV19
J gene: TRBJ1-1
CDR3 DNA: TGTGCCAGTACCCCCTTGGACAGGTACACTGAAGCTTTCTTT
CDR3 protein: CASTPLDRYTEAFF

CDR3 length: 12
clone size: -
D gene: TRBD1
V gene: TRBV19
J gene: TRBJ2-3
CDR3 DNA: TGTGCCAGCGGACAGGGTGAGGATACGCAGTATTTT
CDR3 protein: CASGQGEDTQYF

CDR3 length: 12
clone size: -
D gene: -
V gene: TRBV12-3/TRBV12-4
J gene: TRBJ2-7
CDR3 DNA: TGTGCCAGCAGTCGCGGCAGATGGGAGCAGTACTTC
CDR3 protein: CASSRGRWEQYF

CDR3 length: 13
clone size: -
D gene: TRBD1
V gene: TRBV12-3/TRBV12-4
J gene: TRBJ1-1
CDR3 DNA: TGTGCCAGCACCCGACAGGGATCTGCTGAAGCTTTCTTT
CDR3 protein: CASTRQGSAEAFF

CDR3 length: 16
clone size: -
D gene: TRBD1
V gene: TRBV9
J gene: TRBJ1-2
CDR3 DNA: TGTGCCAGCAGCGTAACAGGGGTTTCCTCAAGTGATGGCTACACCTTC
CDR3 protein: CASSVTGVSSSDGYTF

CDR3 length: 14
clone size: -
D gene: TRBD1
V gene: TRBV7-6
J gene: TRBJ1-4
CDR3 DNA: TGTGCCAGCAGCTTCGGGACAGGGAATGAAAAACTGTTTTTT
CDR3 protein: CASSFGTGNEKLFF

CDR3 length: 17
clone size: -
D gene: TRBD2
V gene: TRBV11-3
J gene: TRBJ2-7
CDR3 DNA: TGTGCCAGCAGCTACCAATGGGGCGGGGGGGCCACCTACGAGCAGTACTTC
CDR3 protein: CASSYQWGGGATYEQYF

CDR3 length: 17
clone size: -
D gene: -
V gene: TRBV23-1
J gene: TRBJ1-5
CDR3 DNA: TGCGCCAGCAGTCCCCTGAGGGGGGGCCAGGGCAATCAGCCCCAGCATTTT
CDR3 protein: CASSPLRGGQGNQPQHF

CDR3 length: 15
clone size: -
D gene: TRBD1
V gene: TRBV5-1
J gene: TRBJ2-7
CDR3 DNA: TGCGCCAGCAGCTGGGGACAGGGGGCTGAGTACGAGCAGTACTTC
CDR3 protein: CASSWGQGAEYEQYF